This T cell receptor beta chain was captured in a study of shared clonotypes between healthy human individuals. This table comes from immunoSEQ multiplex PCR, and its TCRdb copy is limited to in-frame clones, with some not included. The sample includes 2.5 million or so clones, 85% to 95% of them seen just once. Sequenced sample: naive CD4+ T cells sorted from blood. Subset specified: CD45RA+ positively selected. The source is a man aged 18 to 29 in good health.

The CDR3 spells CASSQGSYQQFF. For the CDR3, the DNA is TGTGCCAGCAGCCAGGGGAGTTACCAGCAGTTCTTC. The gene calls are TRBV5-6 and TRBJ2-1; TRBD1 might be the D (6 bases). Trimming took off 4 bases at V and 11 bases at J, with 13 bases between the two ends. Germline V CDR1 and CDR2: SGHDT, YYEEEE. The CDR3 totals 12 residues. Supplemented by reference TRBV5-6 and TRBJ2-1, the full variable domain reads DAGVTQSPTHLIKTRGQQVTLRCSPKSGHDTVSWYQQALGQGPQFIFQYYEEEERQRGNFPDRFSGHQFPNYSSELNVNALLLGDSALYLCASSQGSYQQFFGPGTRLTVL.